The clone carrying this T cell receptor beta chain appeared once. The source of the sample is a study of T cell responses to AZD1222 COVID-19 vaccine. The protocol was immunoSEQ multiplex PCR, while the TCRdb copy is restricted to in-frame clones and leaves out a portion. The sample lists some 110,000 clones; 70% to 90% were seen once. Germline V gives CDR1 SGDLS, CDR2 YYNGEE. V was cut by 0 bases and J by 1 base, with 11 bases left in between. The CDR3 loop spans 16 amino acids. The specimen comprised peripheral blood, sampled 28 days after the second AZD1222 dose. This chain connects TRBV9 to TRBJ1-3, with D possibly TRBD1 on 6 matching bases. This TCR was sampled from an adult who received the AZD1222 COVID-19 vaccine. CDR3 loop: CASSVGQARSGNTIYF. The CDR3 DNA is TGTGCCAGCAGCGTAGGACAGGCCAGGTCTGGAAACACCATATATTTT.